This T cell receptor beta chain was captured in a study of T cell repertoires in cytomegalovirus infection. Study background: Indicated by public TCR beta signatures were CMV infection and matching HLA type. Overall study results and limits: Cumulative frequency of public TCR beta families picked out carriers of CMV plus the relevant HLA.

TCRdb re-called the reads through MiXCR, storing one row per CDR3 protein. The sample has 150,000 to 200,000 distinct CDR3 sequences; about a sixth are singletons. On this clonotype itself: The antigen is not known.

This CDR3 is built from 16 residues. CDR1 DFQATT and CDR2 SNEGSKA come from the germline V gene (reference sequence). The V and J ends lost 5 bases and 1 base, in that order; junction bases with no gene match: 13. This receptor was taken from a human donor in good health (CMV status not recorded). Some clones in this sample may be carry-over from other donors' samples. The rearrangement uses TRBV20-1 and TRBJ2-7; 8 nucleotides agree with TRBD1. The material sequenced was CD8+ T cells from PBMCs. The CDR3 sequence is CSAPTWTGSLSYEQYF. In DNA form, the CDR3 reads TGCAGTGCTCCGACCTGGACAGGGTCCCTTTCCTACGAGCAGTACTTC.